What follows describes a single TCR beta chain. Using immunoSEQ multiplex PCR, the repertoire was profiled, and TCRdb retains in-frame clones only, with some absent. The sample has 160,000 or so clones; 70% to 90% are singletons. The source of the sample is a study of blood T cell repertoires in COVID-19. The TCR originated in a woman in her 70s with acute or convalescent COVID-19. Sequenced: peripheral blood.

The CDR3 protein is CAWSVARTQGRNTIYF. In DNA, the CDR3 is TGTGCCTGGAGTGTAGCCCGTACTCAGGGAAGAAACACCATATATTTT. The chain carries TRBV30 and TRBJ1-3; D might be TRBD1 (5 bases). Trimming left V 0 bases short and J 5 bases short, with 17 bases between. The CDR3 extends over 16 amino acids. Germline V lookup: CDR1 GTSNPN, CDR2 SVGIG (reference sequence).